One sample yielded the 3 T cell receptor beta chains listed below, sequenced in a study of blood T cell repertoires in COVID-19. The assay was immunoSEQ multiplex PCR, and TCRdb's table has in-frame clones only and misses some. The sample shows about 310,000 clones, around 87% of them seen only once. The sequenced sample was peripheral blood. The receptors shown here come from a man in his forties or fifties with active or convalescent COVID-19.

The sample holds a few counts of this clone. V gene TRBV11-2 combines with J gene TRBJ1-4, with 7 bases aligning to TRBD1. The trim removed 5 bases at V and 7 bases at J, leaving 4 bases unmatched. Germline CDR1 is SGHAT and CDR2 is FQNNGV. The CDR3 totals 13 residues. The chain's CDR3 is CASSRDRAEKLFF. The CDR3 DNA sequence: TGTGCCAGCAGCCGAGACAGGGCTGAAAAACTGTTTTTT.

The V call is TRBV6-2 or TRBV6-3, the J call TRBJ2-3; tentative D call: TRBD2 (6 bases). This CDR3 has 16 amino acids. Germline V lookup: CDR1 MNHEY, CDR2 SVGEGT. V lost 4 bases to trimming and J lost 1 base, with 15 bases between them. CDR3 protein: CASSSPGGPGTDTQYF. DNA of the CDR3: TGTGCCAGCAGTTCGCCCGGAGGGCCGGGCACAGATACGCAGTATTTT.

This clone showed up just a few times. The V call is TRBV7-9, the J call TRBJ2-3; D perhaps matches TRBD2 (6 bases). This CDR3 comprises 18 residues. The germline CDR1 and CDR2 sequences are SEHNR and FQNEAQ (reference sequence). V lost 5 bases, J lost 5 bases, and 26 bases lay in between. Here the CDR3 DNA reads TGTGCCAGCAGCCCCAGCCAGGCAGGATGGAGGAGGGGAGATACGCAGTATTTT. This gives the protein CASSPSQAGWRRGDTQYF. The entire variable domain, with the rest obtained from reference TRBV7-9 and TRBJ2-3, is as follows: DTGVSQNPRHKITKRGQNVTFRCDPISEHNRLYWYRQTLGQGPEFLTYFQNEAQLEKSRLLSDRFSAERPKGSFSTLEIQRTEQGDSAMYLCASSPSQAGWRRGDTQYFGPGTRLTVL.